Listed below are T cell receptor beta chains from one sample, sequenced in a study of blood T cells in healthy people across ages. One entry per CDR3 protein results from TCRdb running MiXCR on the 5' RACE reads. The sample records over 1,300,000 distinct CDR3 sequences, around 59% being singletons. Material for sequencing was blood. Source of these receptors: a man aged 18 to 35 in good health. The CDR3 runs from the conserved cysteine through the conserved F or W. The order of the fields is clone size, J gene, V gene, D gene, CDR3 DNA, CDR3 protein. D genes are given only for firm matches. Clone size is given for some rows only: seen once, a few or many times, or a class if the clone is expanded.

clone size: few; J gene: TRBJ2-7; V gene: TRBV5-1; D gene: .; CDR3 DNA: TGCGCCAGCAGGCCCAACGAAGCCTACGAGCAGTACTTC; CDR3 protein: CASRPNEAYEQYF
clone size: .; J gene: TRBJ2-3; V gene: TRBV5-1; D gene: .; CDR3 DNA: TGCGCCAGCAGCCCGTTCGATGCGGCCACAGATACGCAGTATTTT; CDR3 protein: CASSPFDAATDTQYF
clone size: .; J gene: TRBJ2-7; V gene: TRBV11-3; D gene: TRBD1; CDR3 DNA: TGTGCCAGCAGCTCAGGAAGGACAGGGGGCTTCTACGAGCAGTACTTC; CDR3 protein: CASSSGRTGGFYEQYF
clone size: .; J gene: TRBJ1-5; V gene: TRBV18; D gene: .; CDR3 DNA: TGTGCCAGCTCACCGGCCAATCAGCCCCAGCATTTT; CDR3 protein: CASSPANQPQHF
clone size: few; J gene: TRBJ1-4; V gene: TRBV25-1; D gene: .; CDR3 DNA: TGTGCCAGCAGTGACAGCGTCCTGAATGAAAAACTGTTTTTT; CDR3 protein: CASSDSVLNEKLFF
clone size: few; J gene: TRBJ2-3; V gene: TRBV15; D gene: .; CDR3 DNA: TGTGCCACCAGCAGAGTCCACATTGGTCCAGATACGCAGTATTTT; CDR3 protein: CATSRVHIGPDTQYF
clone size: .; J gene: TRBJ1-1; V gene: TRBV18; D gene: .; CDR3 DNA: TGTGCCAGCTCACCATATGGGAACACTGAAGCTTTCTTT; CDR3 protein: CASSPYGNTEAFF
clone size: .; J gene: TRBJ2-5; V gene: TRBV10-2; D gene: TRBD2; CDR3 DNA: TGCGCCACCCGTCCCGGGACTAGGAAAGAGACCCAGTACTTC; CDR3 protein: CATRPGTRKETQYF
clone size: .; J gene: TRBJ2-1; V gene: TRBV5-1; D gene: TRBD1; CDR3 DNA: TGCGCCAGCAGCTACGAACAGGGGGTGCAGTTCTTC; CDR3 protein: CASSYEQGVQFF
clone size: .; J gene: TRBJ1-2; V gene: TRBV20-1; D gene: .; CDR3 DNA: TGCAGTCCTGGGCCGCAGGGTAACTATGGCTACACCTTC; CDR3 protein: CSPGPQGNYGYTF
clone size: .; J gene: TRBJ2-7; V gene: TRBV21-1; D gene: .; CDR3 DNA: TGTGCCAGCAGCAAAGGGGTGGAGGTCAGGGAGGGGTACGAGCAGTACTTC; CDR3 protein: CASSKGVEVREGYEQYF
clone size: .; J gene: TRBJ2-6; V gene: TRBV6-5; D gene: TRBD2; CDR3 DNA: TGTGCCAGCGGGGGGGAACCTGGGGCCAACGTCCTGACTTTC; CDR3 protein: CASGGEPGANVLTF
clone size: few; J gene: TRBJ2-7; V gene: TRBV4-1; D gene: .; CDR3 DNA: TGCGCCAGCAGCCAAGATCCAGCGGTGACCTACGAGCAGTACTTC; CDR3 protein: CASSQDPAVTYEQYF
clone size: few; J gene: TRBJ1-2; V gene: TRBV3-1; D gene: .; CDR3 DNA: TGTGCCAGCAGCCAATCCGTTGGATCTGGCTACACCTTC; CDR3 protein: CASSQSVGSGYTF
clone size: few; J gene: TRBJ2-2; V gene: TRBV12-3/TRBV12-4; D gene: .; CDR3 DNA: TGTGCCAGCAGCCCGGGACGGGAACTGTTTTTT; CDR3 protein: CASSPGRELFF
clone size: .; J gene: TRBJ2-4; V gene: TRBV27; D gene: TRBD1; CDR3 DNA: TGTGCCAGCACTTCCGGGACAGCCTCAGGTGTGCAGTACTTC; CDR3 protein: CASTSGTASGVQYF
clone size: .; J gene: TRBJ2-7; V gene: TRBV6-1; D gene: .; CDR3 DNA: TGTGCCAGCAGTGATGCGGGGAGAAGCTACGAGCAGTACTTC; CDR3 protein: CASSDAGRSYEQYF
clone size: .; J gene: TRBJ1-6; V gene: TRBV10-3; D gene: .; CDR3 DNA: TGTGCCATCAGTGATCTGACCCCCTCCAATTCACCCCTCCACTTT; CDR3 protein: CAISDLTPSNSPLHF
clone size: .; J gene: TRBJ2-2; V gene: TRBV30; D gene: .; CDR3 DNA: TGTGCTTGGAATACCGGGGAGCTGTTTTTT; CDR3 protein: CAWNTGELFF
clone size: .; J gene: TRBJ2-5; V gene: TRBV10-3; D gene: TRBD2; CDR3 DNA: TGTGCCATCAGTGAGACTAGCGGTAAAGAGACCCAGTACTTC; CDR3 protein: CAISETSGKETQYF
clone size: .; J gene: TRBJ2-7; V gene: TRBV20-1; D gene: TRBD2; CDR3 DNA: TGCAGTGCCAAGGCCGGACTAGCGGGAGTATACGAGCAGTACTTC; CDR3 protein: CSAKAGLAGVYEQYF
clone size: .; J gene: TRBJ1-1; V gene: TRBV10-2; D gene: .; CDR3 DNA: TGCGCCAGCAGTGAAGTAGGGGGAGCCACTGAAGCTTTCTTT; CDR3 protein: CASSEVGGATEAFF
clone size: .; J gene: TRBJ1-1; V gene: TRBV24-1; D gene: TRBD1; CDR3 DNA: TGTGCCACCAGTGATTCCCCGGGACAGGATAGAACTGAAGCTTTCTTT; CDR3 protein: CATSDSPGQDRTEAFF
clone size: .; J gene: TRBJ2-4; V gene: TRBV18; D gene: .; CDR3 DNA: TGTGCCAGCTCACCGGGTTTGGGGATAGCCTCGAAGCAGTACTTC; CDR3 protein: CASSPGLGIASKQYF
clone size: .; J gene: TRBJ1-1; V gene: TRBV18; D gene: TRBD1; CDR3 DNA: TGTGCCAGCGCACGACAGGGGAGGAGAGCTTTCTTT; CDR3 protein: CASARQGRRAFF
clone size: few; J gene: TRBJ2-1; V gene: TRBV12-3/TRBV12-4; D gene: TRBD2; CDR3 DNA: TGTGCCAGCAGGCATAGCCGATTCCTAGCGGGGGACTACAATGAGCAGTTCTTC; CDR3 protein: CASRHSRFLAGDYNEQFF
clone size: .; J gene: TRBJ2-7; V gene: TRBV3-1; D gene: .; CDR3 DNA: TGTGCCAGCAGCCAAGATTCATGGCCCTCCTACGAGCAGTACTTC; CDR3 protein: CASSQDSWPSYEQYF
clone size: many; J gene: TRBJ2-1; V gene: TRBV10-3; D gene: TRBD2; CDR3 DNA: TGTGCCATCAGTGGAGCGGGAGGGAGCTCCTACAATGAGCAGTTCTTC; CDR3 protein: CAISGAGGSSYNEQFF
clone size: .; J gene: TRBJ1-2; V gene: TRBV27; D gene: .; CDR3 DNA: TGTGCCAGCAGTTACCACGGCAGGGGAGACTATGGCTACACCTTC; CDR3 protein: CASSYHGRGDYGYTF
clone size: few; J gene: TRBJ1-1; V gene: TRBV6-5; D gene: .; CDR3 DNA: TGTGCCAGCAGTTACTCGATCGGGGAACTCGGCCGACTGAACACTGAAGCTTTCTTT; CDR3 protein: CASSYSIGELGRLNTEAFF
clone size: .; J gene: TRBJ2-7; V gene: TRBV10-3; D gene: .; CDR3 DNA: TGTGCCATCAGTGACGACAAGGTTTACGAGCAGTACTTC; CDR3 protein: CAISDDKVYEQYF
clone size: .; J gene: TRBJ1-2; V gene: TRBV29-1; D gene: .; CDR3 DNA: TGCAGCGTTGGCCTAAGACAGGCATATGGCTACACCTTC; CDR3 protein: CSVGLRQAYGYTF
clone size: few; J gene: TRBJ2-1; V gene: TRBV7-2; D gene: TRBD2; CDR3 DNA: TGTGCCAGCAGCACGGGACTAGCGGGATATGAGCAGTTCTTC; CDR3 protein: CASSTGLAGYEQFF
clone size: few; J gene: TRBJ2-5; V gene: TRBV7-2; D gene: TRBD2; CDR3 DNA: TGTGCCAGCACCCATTTTCGGGGGGGTCAAGAGACCCAGTACTTC; CDR3 protein: CASTHFRGGQETQYF
clone size: .; J gene: TRBJ2-5; V gene: TRBV2; D gene: TRBD2; CDR3 DNA: TGTGCCAGCAGCATACTAGCGCGTGGGGAGCAGTACTTC; CDR3 protein: CASSILARGEQYF
clone size: few; J gene: TRBJ1-2; V gene: TRBV9; D gene: .; CDR3 DNA: TGTGCCAGCAGCGTTACCGGTAATGGCTACACCTTC; CDR3 protein: CASSVTGNGYTF
clone size: .; J gene: TRBJ2-3; V gene: TRBV20-1; D gene: .; CDR3 DNA: TGCAGTGCTAGAAATCTTGGCGTTTACACAGATACGCAGTATTTT; CDR3 protein: CSARNLGVYTDTQYF
clone size: .; J gene: TRBJ1-2; V gene: TRBV12-3/TRBV12-4; D gene: .; CDR3 DNA: TGTGCCAGCAGTCCAAGCCCCTATGGCTACACCTTC; CDR3 protein: CASSPSPYGYTF
clone size: .; J gene: TRBJ2-3; V gene: TRBV5-1; D gene: .; CDR3 DNA: TGCGCCAGCAGCTTGGGGGACGATCGCAGCACAGATACGCAGTATTTT; CDR3 protein: CASSLGDDRSTDTQYF
clone size: few; J gene: TRBJ2-7; V gene: TRBV12-3/TRBV12-4; D gene: TRBD2; CDR3 DNA: TGTGCCAGCAGTTTAACCGGGACTAGGGGCTCCTACGAGCAGTACTTC; CDR3 protein: CASSLTGTRGSYEQYF
clone size: .; J gene: TRBJ1-2; V gene: TRBV20-1; D gene: .; CDR3 DNA: TGCAGTGCTAGAGGGGGGGAAACCTATGGCTACACCTTC; CDR3 protein: CSARGGETYGYTF
clone size: .; J gene: TRBJ1-1; V gene: TRBV14; D gene: TRBD1; CDR3 DNA: TGTGCCAGCAGGGACAGGGGGCCTACGTTTGACACTGAAGCTTTCTTT; CDR3 protein: CASRDRGPTFDTEAFF
clone size: .; J gene: TRBJ2-1; V gene: TRBV9; D gene: TRBD1; CDR3 DNA: TGTGCCAGCAGCGTGGGGGCACAGGGGATGCTCAATGAGCAGTTCTTC; CDR3 protein: CASSVGAQGMLNEQFF
clone size: .; J gene: TRBJ1-2; V gene: TRBV10-3; D gene: .; CDR3 DNA: TGTGCCAGCTCAGGGGTCTATGGCTACACCTTC; CDR3 protein: CASSGVYGYTF
clone size: .; J gene: TRBJ2-5; V gene: TRBV20-1; D gene: .; CDR3 DNA: TGCAGTGCTAGATCTTATCTTATATCAGGGGTTTACCAAGAGACCCAGTACTTC; CDR3 protein: CSARSYLISGVYQETQYF
clone size: .; J gene: TRBJ2-7; V gene: TRBV6-6; D gene: TRBD1; CDR3 DNA: TGTGCCAGCAGCACAGGGGCAGACTACGAGCAGTACTTC; CDR3 protein: CASSTGADYEQYF